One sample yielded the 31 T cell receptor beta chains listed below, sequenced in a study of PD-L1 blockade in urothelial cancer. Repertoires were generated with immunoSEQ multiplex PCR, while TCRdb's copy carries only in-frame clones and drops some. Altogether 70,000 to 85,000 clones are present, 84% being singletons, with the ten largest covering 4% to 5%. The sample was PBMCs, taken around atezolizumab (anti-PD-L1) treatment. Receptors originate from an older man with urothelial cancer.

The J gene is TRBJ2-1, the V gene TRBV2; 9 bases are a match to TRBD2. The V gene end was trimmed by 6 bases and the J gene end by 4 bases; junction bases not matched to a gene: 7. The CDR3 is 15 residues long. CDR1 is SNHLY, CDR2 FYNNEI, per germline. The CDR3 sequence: CASSLGLARYNEQFF. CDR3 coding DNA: TGTGCCAGCAGCCTGGGACTAGCCCGGTACAATGAGCAGTTCTTC.

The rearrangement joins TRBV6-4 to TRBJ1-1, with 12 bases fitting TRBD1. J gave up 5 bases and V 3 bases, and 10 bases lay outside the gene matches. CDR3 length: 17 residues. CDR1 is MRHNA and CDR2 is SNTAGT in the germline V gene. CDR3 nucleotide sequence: TGTGCCAGCAGTGAAACCCCGGGACAGGGGGCTTATACTGAAGCTTTCTTT. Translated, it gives CASSETPGQGAYTEAFF.

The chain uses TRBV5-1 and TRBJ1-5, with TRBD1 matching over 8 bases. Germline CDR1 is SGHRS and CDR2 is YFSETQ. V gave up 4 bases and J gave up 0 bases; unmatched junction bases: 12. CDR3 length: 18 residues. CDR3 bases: TGCGCCAGCAGCCGCGACAGGGGACCCGACCTTAGCAATCAGCCCCAGCATTTT. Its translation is CASSRDRGPDLSNQPQHF.

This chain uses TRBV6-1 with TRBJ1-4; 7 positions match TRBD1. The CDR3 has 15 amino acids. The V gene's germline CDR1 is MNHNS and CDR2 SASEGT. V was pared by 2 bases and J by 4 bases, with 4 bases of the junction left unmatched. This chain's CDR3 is CASSEQGTVNEKLFF. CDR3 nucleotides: TGTGCCAGCAGTGAACAGGGGACAGTTAATGAAAAACTGTTTTTT.

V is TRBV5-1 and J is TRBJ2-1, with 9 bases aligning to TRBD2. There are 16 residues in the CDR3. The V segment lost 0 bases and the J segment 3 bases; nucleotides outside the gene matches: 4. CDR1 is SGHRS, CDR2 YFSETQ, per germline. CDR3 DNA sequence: TGCGCCAGCAGCTTGGGCGTAGCGGGAGTCTACAATGAGCAGTTCTTC. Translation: CASSLGVAGVYNEQFF.

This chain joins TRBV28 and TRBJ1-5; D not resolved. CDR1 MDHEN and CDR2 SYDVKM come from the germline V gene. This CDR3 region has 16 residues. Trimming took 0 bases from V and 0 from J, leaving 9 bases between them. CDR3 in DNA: TGTGCCAGCAGTTTATGGAAGAGTTTTAGCAATCAGCCCCAGCATTTT. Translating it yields CASSLWKSFSNQPQHF.

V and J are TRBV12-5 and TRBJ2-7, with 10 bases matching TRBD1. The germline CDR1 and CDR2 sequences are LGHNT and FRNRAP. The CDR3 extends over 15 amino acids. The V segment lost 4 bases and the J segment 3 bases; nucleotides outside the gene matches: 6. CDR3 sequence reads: CASGSPGQGLYEQYF. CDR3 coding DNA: TGTGCTAGTGGTTCACCGGGACAGGGGCTCTACGAGCAGTACTTC.

The CDR3 nucleotides are TGTGCCAGCAGTGAAACTGGGGGCCCCTACGAGCAGTACTTC. As protein: CASSETGGPYEQYF. The chain couples TRBV2 to TRBJ2-7; D perhaps matches TRBD1 (6 bases). Germline CDR1 and CDR2: SNHLY and FYNNEI. CDR3 length equals 14 residues. Trimming took off 2 bases at V and 2 bases at J, with 10 bases between the two ends.

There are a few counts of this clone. DNA for the CDR3: TGCGCCAGCAGCCAAGAGCCGGCTAGCGGGTACCATGAGCAGTTCTTC. Translating it yields CASSQEPASGYHEQFF. The chain carries TRBV4-1 and TRBJ2-1, with 8 bases matching TRBD2. Germline V CDR1 and CDR2: MGHRA, YSYEKL. CDR3 size: 16 residues. Trimming took 0 bases from V and 8 from J; bases not matched to a gene: 9.

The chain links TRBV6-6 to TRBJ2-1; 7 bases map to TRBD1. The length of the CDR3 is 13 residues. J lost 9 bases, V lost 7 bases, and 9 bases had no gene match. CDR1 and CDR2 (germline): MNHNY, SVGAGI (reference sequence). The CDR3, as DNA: TGTGCCAGCATCCTCACAGGGGTAGGTGAGCAGTTCTTC. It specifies CASILTGVGEQFF.

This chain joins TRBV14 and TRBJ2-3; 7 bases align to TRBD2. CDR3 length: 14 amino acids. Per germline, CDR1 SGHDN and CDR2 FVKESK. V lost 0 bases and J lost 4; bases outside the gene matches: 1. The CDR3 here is CASSQDGLADTQYF. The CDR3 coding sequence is TGTGCCAGCAGCCAAGATGGACTAGCAGATACGCAGTATTTT.

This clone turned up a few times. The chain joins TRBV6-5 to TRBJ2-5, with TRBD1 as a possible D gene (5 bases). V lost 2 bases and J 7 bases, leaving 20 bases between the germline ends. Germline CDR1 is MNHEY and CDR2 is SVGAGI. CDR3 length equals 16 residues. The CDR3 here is CASSYRRGGALGTQYF. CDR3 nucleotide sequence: TGTGCCAGCAGTTACAGAAGGGGTGGGGCCCTAGGGACCCAGTACTTC.

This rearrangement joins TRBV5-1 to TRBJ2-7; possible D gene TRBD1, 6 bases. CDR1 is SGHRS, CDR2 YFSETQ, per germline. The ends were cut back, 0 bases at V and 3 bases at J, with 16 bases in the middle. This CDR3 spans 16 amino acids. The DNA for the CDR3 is TGCGCCAGCAGCTTGGGGCTCCGGGACAACGACTACGAGCAGTACTTC. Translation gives CASSLGLRDNDYEQYF.

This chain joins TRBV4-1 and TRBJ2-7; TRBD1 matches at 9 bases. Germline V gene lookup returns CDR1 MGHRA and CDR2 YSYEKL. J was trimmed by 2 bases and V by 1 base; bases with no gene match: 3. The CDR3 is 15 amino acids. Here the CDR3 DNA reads TGCGCCAGCAGCCAAGCCGACAGGGGGACCTACGAGCAGTACTTC. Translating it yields CASSQADRGTYEQYF.

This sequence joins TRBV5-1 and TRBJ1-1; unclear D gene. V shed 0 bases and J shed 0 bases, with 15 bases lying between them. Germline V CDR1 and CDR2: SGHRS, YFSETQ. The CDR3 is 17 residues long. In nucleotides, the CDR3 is TGCGCCAGCAGCTTGGCGGCGGGTTTTGCGATGAACACTGAAGCTTTCTTT. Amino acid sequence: CASSLAAGFAMNTEAFF.

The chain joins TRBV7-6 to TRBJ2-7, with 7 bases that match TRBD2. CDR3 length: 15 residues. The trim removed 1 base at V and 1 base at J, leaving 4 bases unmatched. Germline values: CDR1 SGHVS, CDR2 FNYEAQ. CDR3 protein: CASSLGAGNSYEQYF. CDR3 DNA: TGTGCCAGCAGCTTAGGAGCGGGGAATTCCTACGAGCAGTACTTC.

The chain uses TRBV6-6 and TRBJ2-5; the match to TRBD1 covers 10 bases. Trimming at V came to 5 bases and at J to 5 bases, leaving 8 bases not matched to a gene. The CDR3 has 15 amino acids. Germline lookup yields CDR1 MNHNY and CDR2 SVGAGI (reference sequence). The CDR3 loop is CASSGLTGGWETQYF. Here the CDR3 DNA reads TGTGCCAGCAGTGGCCTGACAGGGGGCTGGGAGACCCAGTACTTC.

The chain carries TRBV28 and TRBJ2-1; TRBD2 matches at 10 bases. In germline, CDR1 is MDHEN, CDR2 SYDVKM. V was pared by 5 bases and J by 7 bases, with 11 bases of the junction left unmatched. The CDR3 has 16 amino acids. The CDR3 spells CASSPVLAGFLNEQFF. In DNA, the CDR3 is TGTGCCAGCAGTCCCGTACTAGCGGGATTCTTAAATGAGCAGTTCTTC. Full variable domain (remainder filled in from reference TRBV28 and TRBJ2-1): DVKVTQSSRYLVKRTGEKVFLECVQDMDHENMFWYRQDPGLGLRLIYFSYDVKMKEKGDIPEGYSVSREKKERFSLILESASTNQTSMYLCASSPVLAGFLNEQFFGPGTRLTVL.

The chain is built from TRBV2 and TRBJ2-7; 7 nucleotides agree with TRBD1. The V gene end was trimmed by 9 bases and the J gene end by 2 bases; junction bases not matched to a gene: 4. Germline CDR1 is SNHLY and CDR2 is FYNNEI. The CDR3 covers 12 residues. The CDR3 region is CASRQGPYEQYF. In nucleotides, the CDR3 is TGTGCCAGTAGACAGGGACCCTACGAGCAGTACTTC.

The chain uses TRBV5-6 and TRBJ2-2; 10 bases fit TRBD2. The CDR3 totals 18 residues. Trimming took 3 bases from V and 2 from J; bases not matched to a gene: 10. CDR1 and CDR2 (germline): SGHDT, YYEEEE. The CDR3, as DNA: TGTGCCAGCAGCTCAGAAACGGGACTAGCGTACAACACCGGGGAGCTGTTTTTT. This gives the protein CASSSETGLAYNTGELFF.

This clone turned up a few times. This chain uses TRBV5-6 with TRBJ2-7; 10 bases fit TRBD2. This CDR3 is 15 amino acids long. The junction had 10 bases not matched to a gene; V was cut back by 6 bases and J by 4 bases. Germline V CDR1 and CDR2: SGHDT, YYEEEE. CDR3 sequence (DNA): TGTGCCAGCACCTCCATCCAACTAGCGGGGTACGAGCAGTACTTC. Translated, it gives CASTSIQLAGYEQYF. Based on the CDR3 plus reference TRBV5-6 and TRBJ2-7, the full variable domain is DAGVTQSPTHLIKTRGQQVTLRCSPKSGHDTVSWYQQALGQGPQFIFQYYEEEERQRGNFPDRFSGHQFPNYSSELNVNALLLGDSALYLCASTSIQLAGYEQYFGPGTRLTVT.

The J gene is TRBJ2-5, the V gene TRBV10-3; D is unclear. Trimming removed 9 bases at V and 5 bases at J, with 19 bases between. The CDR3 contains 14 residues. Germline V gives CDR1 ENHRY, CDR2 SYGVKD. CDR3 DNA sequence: TGTGCCATTTCCGGCGGAAGGCTTGGGGAGACCCAGTACTTC. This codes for CAISGGRLGETQYF.

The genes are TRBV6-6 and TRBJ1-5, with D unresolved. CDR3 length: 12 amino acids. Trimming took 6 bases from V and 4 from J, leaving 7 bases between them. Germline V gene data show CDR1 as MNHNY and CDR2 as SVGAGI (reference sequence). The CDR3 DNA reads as TGTGCCAGCAGCAAGAGAAATCAGCCCCAGCATTTT. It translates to CASSKRNQPQHF.

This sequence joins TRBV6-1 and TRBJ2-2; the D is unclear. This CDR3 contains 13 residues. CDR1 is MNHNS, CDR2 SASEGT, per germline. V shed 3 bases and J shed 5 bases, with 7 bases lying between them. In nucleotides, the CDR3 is TGTGCCAGCAGTGACAGGTTTACCGGGGAGCTGTTTTTT. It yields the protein CASSDRFTGELFF.

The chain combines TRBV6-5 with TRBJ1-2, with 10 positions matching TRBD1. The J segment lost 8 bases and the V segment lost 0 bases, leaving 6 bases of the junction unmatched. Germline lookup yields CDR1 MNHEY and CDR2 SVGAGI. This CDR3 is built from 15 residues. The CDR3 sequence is CASSYSTGGAGGYTF. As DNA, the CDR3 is TGTGCCAGCAGTTACTCGACAGGGGGCGCGGGAGGCTACACCTTC.

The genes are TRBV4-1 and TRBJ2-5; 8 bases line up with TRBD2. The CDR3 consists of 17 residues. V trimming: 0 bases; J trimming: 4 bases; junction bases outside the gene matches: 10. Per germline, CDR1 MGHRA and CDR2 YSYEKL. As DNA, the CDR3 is TGCGCCAGCAGCCAAGATTCCGGAGCGGGAGCAGGAGAGACCCAGTACTTC. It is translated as CASSQDSGAGAGETQYF.

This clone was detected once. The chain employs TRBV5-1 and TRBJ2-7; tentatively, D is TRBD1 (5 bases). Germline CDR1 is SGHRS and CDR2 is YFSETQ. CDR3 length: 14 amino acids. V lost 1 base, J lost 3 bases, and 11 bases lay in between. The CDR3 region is CASSLYAGHYEQYF. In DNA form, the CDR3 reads TGCGCCAGCAGCTTGTATGCAGGGCACTACGAGCAGTACTTC.

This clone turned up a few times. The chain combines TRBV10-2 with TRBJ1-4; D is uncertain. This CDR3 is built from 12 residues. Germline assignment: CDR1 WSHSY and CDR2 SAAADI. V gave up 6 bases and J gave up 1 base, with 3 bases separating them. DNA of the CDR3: TGCGCCAGCAGCATAACTAATGAAAAACTGTTTTTT. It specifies CASSITNEKLFF.

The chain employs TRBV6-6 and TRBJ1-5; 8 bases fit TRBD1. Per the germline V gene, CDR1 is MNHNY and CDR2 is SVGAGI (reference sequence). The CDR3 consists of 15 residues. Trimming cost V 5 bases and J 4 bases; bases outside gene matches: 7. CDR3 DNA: TGTGCCAGCAGTCCATCAGGGGGCTGGAATCAGCCCCAGCATTTT. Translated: CASSPSGGWNQPQHF.

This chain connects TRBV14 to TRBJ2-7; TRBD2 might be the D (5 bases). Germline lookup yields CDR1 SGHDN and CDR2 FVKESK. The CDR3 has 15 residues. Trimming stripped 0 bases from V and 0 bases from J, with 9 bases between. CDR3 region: CASSQDGGSSYEQYF. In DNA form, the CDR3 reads TGTGCCAGCAGCCAAGATGGAGGCAGCTCCTACGAGCAGTACTTC. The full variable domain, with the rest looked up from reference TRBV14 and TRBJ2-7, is EAGVTQFPSHSVIEKGQTVTLRCDPISGHDNLYWYRRVMGKEIKFLLHFVKESKQDESGMPNNRFLAERTGGTYSTLKVQPAELEDSGVYFCASSQDGGSSYEQYFGPGTRLTVT.

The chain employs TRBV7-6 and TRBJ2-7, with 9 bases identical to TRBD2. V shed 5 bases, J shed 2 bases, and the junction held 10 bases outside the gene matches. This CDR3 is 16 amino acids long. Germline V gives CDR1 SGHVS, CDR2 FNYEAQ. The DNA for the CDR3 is TGTGCCAGCAGCCCCCGTTCTAGCGGGGATACCTACGAGCAGTACTTC. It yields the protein CASSPRSSGDTYEQYF.